This TCR beta chain was identified in a study of radiation and T cells in renal cell carcinoma. Of note for this clone: Its target is not known.

Assay used: immunoSEQ multiplex PCR; TCRdb lists only in-frame clones, some missing. The sample comprises about 5,600 clones, 68% of which are singletons, and about 26% rests with the top ten. Points from the study as a whole: Top 100 clonotypes averaged about 54% in irradiated versus around 45% in nephrectomy-only tumors.

Stated treatment: treatment-naive control, cytoreductive nephrectomy. Sequencing used tumor tissue, obtained from a patient whose treatment was nephrectomy without radiotherapy. The clonotype comes from a human donor with renal cell carcinoma.

The CDR3 sequence: CASKVASSYNEQFF. The CDR3 nucleotides are TGCGCCAGCAAAGTCGCGAGCTCCTACAATGAGCAGTTCTTC. V usage is TRBV5-1 and J usage is TRBJ2-1; D gene uncertain. V lost 6 bases and J 0 bases, leaving 10 bases between the germline ends. The CDR3 loop spans 14 amino acids. CDR1 and CDR2 from the germline V gene are SGHRS and YFSETQ.